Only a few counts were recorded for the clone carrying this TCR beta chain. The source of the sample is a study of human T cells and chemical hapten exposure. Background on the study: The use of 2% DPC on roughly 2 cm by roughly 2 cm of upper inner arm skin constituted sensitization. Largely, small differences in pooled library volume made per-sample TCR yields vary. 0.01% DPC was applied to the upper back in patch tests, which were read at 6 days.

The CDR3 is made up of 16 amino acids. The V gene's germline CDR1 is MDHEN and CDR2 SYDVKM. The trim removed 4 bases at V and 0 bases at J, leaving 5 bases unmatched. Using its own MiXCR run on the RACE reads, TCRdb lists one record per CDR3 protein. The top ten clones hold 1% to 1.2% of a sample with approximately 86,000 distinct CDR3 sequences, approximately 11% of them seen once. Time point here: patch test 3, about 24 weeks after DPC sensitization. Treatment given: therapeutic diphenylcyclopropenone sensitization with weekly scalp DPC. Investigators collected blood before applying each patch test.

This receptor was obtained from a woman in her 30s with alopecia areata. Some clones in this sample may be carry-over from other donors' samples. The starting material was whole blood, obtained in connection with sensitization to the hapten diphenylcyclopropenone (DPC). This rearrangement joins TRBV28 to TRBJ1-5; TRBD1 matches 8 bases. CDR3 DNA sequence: TGTGCCAGCAGTTCGTGGACAGGGATTAGCAATCAGCCCCAGCATTTT. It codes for CASSSWTGISNQPQHF.